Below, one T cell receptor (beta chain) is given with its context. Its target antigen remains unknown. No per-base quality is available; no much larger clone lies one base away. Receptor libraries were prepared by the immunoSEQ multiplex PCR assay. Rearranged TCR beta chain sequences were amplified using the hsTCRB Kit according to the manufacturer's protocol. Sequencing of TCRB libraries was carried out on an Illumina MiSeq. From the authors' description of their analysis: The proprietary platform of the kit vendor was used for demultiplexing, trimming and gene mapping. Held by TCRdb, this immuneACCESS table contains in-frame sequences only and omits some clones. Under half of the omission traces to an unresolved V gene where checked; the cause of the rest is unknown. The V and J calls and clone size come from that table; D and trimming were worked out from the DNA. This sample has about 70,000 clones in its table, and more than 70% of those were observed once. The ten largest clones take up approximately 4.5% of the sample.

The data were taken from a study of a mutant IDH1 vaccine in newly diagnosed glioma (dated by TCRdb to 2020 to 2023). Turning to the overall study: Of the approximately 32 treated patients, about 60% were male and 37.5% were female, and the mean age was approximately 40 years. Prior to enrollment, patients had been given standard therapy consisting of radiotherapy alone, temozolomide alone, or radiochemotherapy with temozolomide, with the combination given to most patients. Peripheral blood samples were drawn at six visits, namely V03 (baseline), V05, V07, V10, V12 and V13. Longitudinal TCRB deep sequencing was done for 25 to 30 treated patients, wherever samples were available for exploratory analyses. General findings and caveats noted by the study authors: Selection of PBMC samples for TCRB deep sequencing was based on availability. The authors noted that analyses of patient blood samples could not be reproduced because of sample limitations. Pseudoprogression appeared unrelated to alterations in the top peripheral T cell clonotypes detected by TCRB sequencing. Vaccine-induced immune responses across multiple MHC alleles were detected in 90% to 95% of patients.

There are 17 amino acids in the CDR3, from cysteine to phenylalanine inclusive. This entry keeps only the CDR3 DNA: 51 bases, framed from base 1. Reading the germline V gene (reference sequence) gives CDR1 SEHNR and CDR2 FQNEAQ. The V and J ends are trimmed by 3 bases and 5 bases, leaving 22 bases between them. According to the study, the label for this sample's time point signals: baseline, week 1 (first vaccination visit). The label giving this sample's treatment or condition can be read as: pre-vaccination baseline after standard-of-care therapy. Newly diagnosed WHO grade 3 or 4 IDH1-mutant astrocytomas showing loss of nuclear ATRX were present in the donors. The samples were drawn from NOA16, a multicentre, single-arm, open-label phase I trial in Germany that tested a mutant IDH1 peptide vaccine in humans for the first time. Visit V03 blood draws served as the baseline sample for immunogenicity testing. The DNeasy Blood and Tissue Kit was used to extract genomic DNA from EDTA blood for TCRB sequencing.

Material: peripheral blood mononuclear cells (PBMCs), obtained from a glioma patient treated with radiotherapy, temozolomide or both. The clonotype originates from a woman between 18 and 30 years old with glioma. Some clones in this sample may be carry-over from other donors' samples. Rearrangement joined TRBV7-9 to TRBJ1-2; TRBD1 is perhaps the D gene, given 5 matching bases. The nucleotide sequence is TGTGCCAGCAGCTTTGTTCAGGGCTCTGGTTTTTGGTATGGCTACACCTTC. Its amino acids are CASSFVQGSGFWYGYTF.